Following are 3 T cell receptor beta chains from one sample sequenced in a study of T cells in Graves' hyperthyroidism and ophthalmopathy. RNA transcripts provided the source from which TCR beta CDR3 regions were amplified. An initial round of RT-PCR targeting the TCR CDR3 relied on the HTBI primer set. TCRdb passed the multiplex PCR reads through MiXCR, listing each CDR3 protein once. The table lists under 650,000 distinct CDR3 sequences, 15% to 20% of them singletons. Sample: blood. The receptors were gathered from a woman in her twenties or thirties with Graves' hyperthyroidism.

This clonotype was seen repeatedly, ten times or more. This sequence joins TRBV2 and TRBJ2-1, with D uncertain. This CDR3 comprises 15 residues. V was trimmed by 5 bases and J by 2 bases, leaving 13 bases between them. Germline values: CDR1 SNHLY, CDR2 FYNNEI. CDR3: CASSPRIHAYNEQFF. As DNA, the CDR3 is TGTGCCAGCAGTCCCAGAATACACGCCTACAATGAGCAGTTCTTC.

The chain recombines TRBV20-1 with TRBJ2-7; 11 nucleotides align to TRBD2. In germline, CDR1 is DFQATT, CDR2 SNEGSKA (reference sequence). CDR3 length: 17 amino acids. Unmatched junction bases numbered 11, after V lost 0 bases and J lost 4 bases. In nucleotides, the CDR3 is TGCAGTGCTAGAGATCCGGGACTAGCGGAAGTAACGTACGAGCAGTACTTC. Translating gives CSARDPGLAEVTYEQYF.

This clonotype has just a few counts. The chain is built from TRBV3-1 and TRBJ2-1, with 11 positions matching TRBD1. This CDR3 is built from 16 residues. J gave up 5 bases and V 1 base, and 4 bases lay outside the gene matches. The germline V gene has CDR1 LGHDT and CDR2 YNNKEL (reference sequence). CDR3 sequence: CASSQGPGQGDNEQFF. The CDR3 region has the DNA TGTGCCAGCAGCCAAGGCCCGGGACAGGGGGACAATGAGCAGTTCTTC.